Presented here are 5 T cell receptor beta chains from one specimen sequenced in a study of shared clonotypes between healthy human individuals. Method: immunoSEQ multiplex PCR; TCRdb's copy keeps in-frame clones and lacks some. There are 1.5 million to 2.5 million clones in the sample; about 95% occur only once, and around 1% lies in the top ten. As defined, naive CD8 cells were CD45RO-negative and positively selected for CCR7, with terminally differentiated effector memory CD45RA+ cells excluded. What was sequenced was naive CD8+ T cells sorted from blood. Receptors originate from a man in his late teens or twenties in good health.

The rearrangement links TRBV28 to TRBJ1-2; no clear D. Germline CDR1 reads MDHEN; CDR2 reads SYDVKM. This CDR3 spans 14 amino acids. V dropped 6 bases and J dropped 1 base, with 12 bases sitting between them. The CDR3 reads CASSRMGGNYGYTF. In nucleotides, the CDR3 is TGTGCCAGCAGCCGCATGGGCGGTAACTATGGCTACACCTTC.

The gene calls are TRBV27 and TRBJ2-7; 11 bases line up with TRBD2. Germline-derived CDR1 and CDR2 are MNHEY and SMNVEV (reference sequence). CDR3 size: 15 residues. Trimming took 5 bases from V and 2 from J; bases not matched to a gene: 5. The CDR3 is CASSRRSGRAYEQYF. The CDR3 coding sequence is TGTGCCAGCAGTCGACGTAGCGGGAGGGCCTACGAGCAGTACTTC.

CDR3: CASSSRGGTNYGYTF. The DNA of the CDR3 is TGTGCCAGCAGCTCGAGAGGGGGAACTAACTATGGCTACACCTTC. V is TRBV7-9 and J is TRBJ1-2, with a weak D call TRBD1 (6 bases). The V end was cut by 4 bases, the J end by 0 bases, with 12 bases between. This CDR3 is built from 15 residues. Germline V gene lookup returns CDR1 SEHNR and CDR2 FQNEAQ (reference sequence).

The chain couples TRBV7-2 to TRBJ2-7; TRBD2 agrees at 13 bases. The V gene's germline CDR1 is SGHTA and CDR2 FQGNSA. V lost 6 bases to trimming and J lost 4 bases; unmatched junction nucleotides: 0. CDR3 length: 13 residues. The CDR3 DNA reads TGTGCCAGCAGGACTAGCGGGAGGTACGAGCAGTACTTC. The encoded protein is CASRTSGRYEQYF. Full variable domain (missing parts from reference TRBV7-2 and TRBJ2-7): GAGVSQSPSNKVTEKGKDVELRCDPISGHTALYWYRQSLGQGLEFLIYFQGNSAPDKSGLPSDRFSAERTGGSVSTLTIQRTQQEDSAVYLCASRTSGRYEQYFGPGTRLTVT.

J is TRBJ1-4 and V is TRBV15; D remains unclear. CDR1 is LNHNV and CDR2 is YYDKDF in the germline V gene (reference sequence). CDR3 length equals 15 residues. Trimming pared 1 base from V and 8 bases from J, leaving 14 bases between. The CDR3, as DNA: TGTGCCACCAGCAGAGTTCCCGTAATTGAAGAAAAACTGTTTTTT. Translating gives CATSRVPVIEEKLFF.